This T cell receptor (beta chain) is drawn from a study of monozygotic twins with inflammatory bowel disease. General study findings and limits: IBD patients displayed reduced TCRbeta diversity (inverse Simpson) when set against healthy co-twins. Among T cells, the various subtypes were not distinguishable.

TCRdb reprocessed the 5' RACE reads and stores each CDR3 protein as one record, lacking DNA. This sample's table reports approximately 420,000 distinct CDR3 sequences. Per the germline V gene, CDR1 is SGDLS and CDR2 is YYNGEE. The CDR3 extends over 17 amino acids. A word on this clonotype: What it binds is not known.

Whole-blood RNA isolation (total RNA) proceeded without T cell sorting. The clonotype comes from a human donor with ulcerative colitis or Crohn's disease, or a healthy co-twin of an affected twin (not recorded which). The rearrangement uses TRBV9 and TRBJ2-3; TCRdb reports TRBD1, a call that lacks DNA to check it against. The sample consisted of blood. CDR3 amino acids: CASSVQLGGQLDHAQYF.